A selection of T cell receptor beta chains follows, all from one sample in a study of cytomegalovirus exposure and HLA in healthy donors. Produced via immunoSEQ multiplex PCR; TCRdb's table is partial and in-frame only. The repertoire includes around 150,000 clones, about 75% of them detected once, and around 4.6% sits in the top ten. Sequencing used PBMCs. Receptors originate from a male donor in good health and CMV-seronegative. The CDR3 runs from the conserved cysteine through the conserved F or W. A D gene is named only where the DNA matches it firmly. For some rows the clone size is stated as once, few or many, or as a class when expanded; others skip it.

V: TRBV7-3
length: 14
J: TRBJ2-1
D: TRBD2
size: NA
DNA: TGTGCCAGCAGCCCGATGACTAGCTCCCCTGAGCAGTTCTTC
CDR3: CASSPMTSSPEQFF

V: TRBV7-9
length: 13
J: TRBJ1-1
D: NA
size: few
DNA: TGTGCCAGCAGCTTCACAGTTACCACTGAAGCTTTCTTT
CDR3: CASSFTVTTEAFF

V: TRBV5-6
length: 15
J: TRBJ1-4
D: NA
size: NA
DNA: TGTGCCAGCAGCTTGGTTCGCGGAGGGTATGAAAAACTGTTTTTT
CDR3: CASSLVRGGYEKLFF

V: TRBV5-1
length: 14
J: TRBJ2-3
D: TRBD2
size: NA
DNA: TGCGCCAGCAGGGGCGGGGGGGCAAGAGATACGCAGTATTTT
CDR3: CASRGGGARDTQYF

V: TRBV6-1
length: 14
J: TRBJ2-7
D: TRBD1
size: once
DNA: TGTGCCAGCTGGGGACAGGGGGCTTTCTACGAGCAGTACTTC
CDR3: CASWGQGAFYEQYF

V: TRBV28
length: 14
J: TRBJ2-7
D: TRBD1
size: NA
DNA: TGTGCCAGCACCACGACAGGGAGTACTTACGAGCAGTACTTC
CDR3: CASTTTGSTYEQYF

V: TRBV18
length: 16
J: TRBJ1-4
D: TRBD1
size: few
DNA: TGTGCCAGCTCACCAGGGACAGGGGGCACTAATGAAAAACTGTTTTTT
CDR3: CASSPGTGGTNEKLFF

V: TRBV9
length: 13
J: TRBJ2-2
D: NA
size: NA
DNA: TGTGCCAGCAGCGCCTGGGGGGAAGGGGAGCTGTTTTTT
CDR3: CASSAWGEGELFF

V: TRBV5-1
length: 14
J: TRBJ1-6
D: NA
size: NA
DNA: TGCGCCAGCAGCTTGGGGCAGCTAGAATCACCCCTCCACTTT
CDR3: CASSLGQLESPLHF

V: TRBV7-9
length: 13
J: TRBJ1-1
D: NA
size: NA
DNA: TGTGCCAGCAGCATTACAGGGCGCACTGAAGCTTTCTTT
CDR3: CASSITGRTEAFF

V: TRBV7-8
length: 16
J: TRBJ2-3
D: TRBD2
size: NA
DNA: TGTGCCAGCAGCTTAGCGCCTAGCGGGGGATCTGATACGCAGTATTTT
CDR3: CASSLAPSGGSDTQYF

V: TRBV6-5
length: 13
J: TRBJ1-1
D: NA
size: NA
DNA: TGTGCCAGCAAGTACAGCCAGAACACTGAAGCTTTCTTT
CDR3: CASKYSQNTEAFF

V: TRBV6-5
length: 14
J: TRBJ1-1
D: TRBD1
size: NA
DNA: TGTGCCAGCAGTTACACGACAGGGGACACTGAAGCTTTCTTT
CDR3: CASSYTTGDTEAFF

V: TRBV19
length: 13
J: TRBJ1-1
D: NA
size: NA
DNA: TGTGCCAGTAGGGGACATCGGAACACTGAAGCTTTCTTT
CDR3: CASRGHRNTEAFF

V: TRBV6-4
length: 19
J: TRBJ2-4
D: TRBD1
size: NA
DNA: TGTGCCAGCATAGGGGGGAGGGACAGGGGAAGAAGGGCCAAAAACATTCAGTACTTC
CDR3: CASIGGRDRGRRAKNIQYF

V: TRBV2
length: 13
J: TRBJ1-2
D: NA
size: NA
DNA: TGTGCCAGCAGTGAGCAGGTTCCCTATGGCTACACCTTC
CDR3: CASSEQVPYGYTF

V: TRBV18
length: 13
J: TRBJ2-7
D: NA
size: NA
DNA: TGTGCCAGCTCCGTCAGCGCGCCCTACGAGCAGTACTTC
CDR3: CASSVSAPYEQYF

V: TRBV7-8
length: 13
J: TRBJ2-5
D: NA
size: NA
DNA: TGTGCCAGCGGACCCGGGAACCAAGAGACCCAGTACTTC
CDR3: CASGPGNQETQYF

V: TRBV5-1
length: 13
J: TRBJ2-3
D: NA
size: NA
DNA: TGCGCCAGCAGCTTCCCCGGGGAAGATACGCAGTATTTT
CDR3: CASSFPGEDTQYF

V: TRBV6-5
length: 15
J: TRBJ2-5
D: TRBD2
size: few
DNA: TGTGCCAGCAGTTACTCAAGCGGGAGGGCGCAGACCCAGTACTTC
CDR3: CASSYSSGRAQTQYF

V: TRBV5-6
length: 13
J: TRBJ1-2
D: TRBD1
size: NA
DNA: TGTGCCAGCAGTACCGACAGGGCCTATGGCTACACCTTC
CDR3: CASSTDRAYGYTF

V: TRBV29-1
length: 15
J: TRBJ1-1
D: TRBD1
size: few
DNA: TGCAGCGCCCTCCCCGGGACAGCAAGAAGCACTGAAGCTTTCTTT
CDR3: CSALPGTARSTEAFF

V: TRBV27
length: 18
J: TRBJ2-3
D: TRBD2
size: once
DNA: TGTGCCAGCAGTTCCACCCCCGGACTTAGCGGGAGTAGGGATACGCAGTATTTT
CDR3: CASSSTPGLSGSRDTQYF

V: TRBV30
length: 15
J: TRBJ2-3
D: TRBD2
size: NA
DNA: TGTGCCTGGAGTATTGGTAGCGGGAGTGCAGATACGCAGTATTTT
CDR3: CAWSIGSGSADTQYF

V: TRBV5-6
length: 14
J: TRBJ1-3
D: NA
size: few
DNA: TGTGCCAGCAGCTTGGTGGGGAGTGGAAACACCATATATTTT
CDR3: CASSLVGSGNTIYF

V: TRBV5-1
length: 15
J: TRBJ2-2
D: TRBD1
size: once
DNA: TGCGCCACGCAGAAGGACAGGGTGAACACCGGGGAGCTGTTTTTT
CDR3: CATQKDRVNTGELFF

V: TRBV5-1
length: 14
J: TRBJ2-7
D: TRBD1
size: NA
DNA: TGCGCCAGCAGCCCGGGACAGGGGGCAGTCGAGCAGTACTTC
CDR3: CASSPGQGAVEQYF

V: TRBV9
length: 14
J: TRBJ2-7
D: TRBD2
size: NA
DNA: TGTGCCAGCAGCGTAGGGGGAGGGCCGGGGGAGCAGTACTTC
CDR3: CASSVGGGPGEQYF

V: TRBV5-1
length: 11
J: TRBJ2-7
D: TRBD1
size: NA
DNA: TGCGCCAGCCGACAGGGCCACGAGCAGTACTTC
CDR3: CASRQGHEQYF

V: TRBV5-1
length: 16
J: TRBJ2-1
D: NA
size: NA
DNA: TGCGCCAGCAGCTACTCTCTCGGAGGCTCCTACAATGAGCAGTTCTTC
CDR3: CASSYSLGGSYNEQFF

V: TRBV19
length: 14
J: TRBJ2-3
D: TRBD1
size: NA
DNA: TGTGCCAGTTCTGACAGGGGCCGCACAGATACGCAGTATTTT
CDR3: CASSDRGRTDTQYF

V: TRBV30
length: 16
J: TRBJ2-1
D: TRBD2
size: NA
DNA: TGTGCCTGGAGTGTGGGTTCGCTAGCGGTCCTCAGTGAGCAGTTCTTC
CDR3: CAWSVGSLAVLSEQFF

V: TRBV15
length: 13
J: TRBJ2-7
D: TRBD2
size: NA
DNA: TGTGCCACCAGCCAACTAGCGGGAAAAGAGCAGTACTTC
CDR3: CATSQLAGKEQYF

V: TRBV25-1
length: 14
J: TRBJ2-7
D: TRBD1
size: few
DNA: TGTGCCAGCAGCGGACAGGATTCTCTCTACGAGCAGTACTTC
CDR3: CASSGQDSLYEQYF

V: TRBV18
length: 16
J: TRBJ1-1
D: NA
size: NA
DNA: TGTGCCAGCTCCCCGCGACCACAGGGACCGGGCACTGAAGCTTTCTTT
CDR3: CASSPRPQGPGTEAFF

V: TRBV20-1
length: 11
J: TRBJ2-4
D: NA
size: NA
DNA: TGCAGTGCCAACAGGGTTGGCATTCAGTACTTC
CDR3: CSANRVGIQYF

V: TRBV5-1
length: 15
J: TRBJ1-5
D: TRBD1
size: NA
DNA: TGCGCCAGCAGCTTTGGGACAGGGGGCAATCAGCCCCAGCATTTT
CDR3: CASSFGTGGNQPQHF

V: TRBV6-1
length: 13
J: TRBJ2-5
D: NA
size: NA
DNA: TGTGCCAGCAGACAGGGTGCGCAAGAGACCCAGTACTTC
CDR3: CASRQGAQETQYF

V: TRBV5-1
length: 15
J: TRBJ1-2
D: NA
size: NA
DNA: TGCGCCAGCAGCTTGGCCCCGGGGAAATCGGATGGCTACACCTTC
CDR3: CASSLAPGKSDGYTF

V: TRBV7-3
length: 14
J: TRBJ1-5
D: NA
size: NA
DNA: TGTGCCAGCAGCTTAAGTCCAGGACTGGGGCCCCAGCATTTT
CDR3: CASSLSPGLGPQHF

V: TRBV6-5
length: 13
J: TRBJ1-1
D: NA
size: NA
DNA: TGTGCCAGCAGTTACGAGCAGGGGTCCCAAGCTTTCTTT
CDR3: CASSYEQGSQAFF

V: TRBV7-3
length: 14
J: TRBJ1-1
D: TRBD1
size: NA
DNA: TGTGCCAGCAGCTCCAGACAGGGGGGAACTGAAGCTTTCTTT
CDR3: CASSSRQGGTEAFF

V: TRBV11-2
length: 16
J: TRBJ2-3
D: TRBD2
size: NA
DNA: TGTGCCAGCAGCTTAGCTGTAGCGGGGGGGACAGATACGCAGTATTTT
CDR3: CASSLAVAGGTDTQYF

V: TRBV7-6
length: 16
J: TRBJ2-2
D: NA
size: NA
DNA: TGTGCCAGCAGCTTCGGTGGGGGGGCCGGTACCGGGGAGCTGTTTTTT
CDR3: CASSFGGGAGTGELFF

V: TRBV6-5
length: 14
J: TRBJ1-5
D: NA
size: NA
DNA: TGTGCCAGCAGTTACTCGCAGGGCGGTCAGCCCCAGCATTTT
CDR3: CASSYSQGGQPQHF

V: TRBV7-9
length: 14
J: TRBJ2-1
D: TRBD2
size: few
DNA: TGTGCCAGCAGCTTAAGCGGGAGCGCTAATGAGCAGTTCTTC
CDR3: CASSLSGSANEQFF

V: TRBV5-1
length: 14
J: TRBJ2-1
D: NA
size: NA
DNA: TGCGCCAGCAGCTTGATAGGGGGCTACAATGAGCAGTTCTTC
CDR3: CASSLIGGYNEQFF

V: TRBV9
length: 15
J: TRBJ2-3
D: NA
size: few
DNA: TGTGCCAGCAGCGTAGGGCAGGCTAGCACAGATACGCAGTATTTT
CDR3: CASSVGQASTDTQYF